The sample holds many counts of the clone carrying this TCR beta chain. TCRdb reanalysed the RT-PCR reads using MiXCR and keeps one entry per CDR3 protein. The sample lists more than 850,000 distinct CDR3 sequences, about a sixth occurring once. Germline CDR1 reads SQVTM; CDR2 reads ANQGSEA. Trimming cost V 0 bases and J 8 bases, with 19 bases left between them. CDR3 size: 15 residues. This sample was taken from a study of patients and donors after allogeneic stem cell transplantation. Specimen: blood, either unsorted or a sorted T cell fraction (not recorded which). V and J are TRBV29-1 and TRBJ1-2; D ambiguous. The sequence was collected from a human donor who was either an allogeneic HSCT recipient or a stem cell or donor lymphocyte infusion donor (not recorded which). It is not recorded whose cells these are; they may come from a transplant donor. The CDR3 is CSVEDQERGAAGYTF. The CDR3 DNA reads TGCAGCGTTGAAGATCAGGAGCGGGGAGCTGCCGGCTACACCTTC.